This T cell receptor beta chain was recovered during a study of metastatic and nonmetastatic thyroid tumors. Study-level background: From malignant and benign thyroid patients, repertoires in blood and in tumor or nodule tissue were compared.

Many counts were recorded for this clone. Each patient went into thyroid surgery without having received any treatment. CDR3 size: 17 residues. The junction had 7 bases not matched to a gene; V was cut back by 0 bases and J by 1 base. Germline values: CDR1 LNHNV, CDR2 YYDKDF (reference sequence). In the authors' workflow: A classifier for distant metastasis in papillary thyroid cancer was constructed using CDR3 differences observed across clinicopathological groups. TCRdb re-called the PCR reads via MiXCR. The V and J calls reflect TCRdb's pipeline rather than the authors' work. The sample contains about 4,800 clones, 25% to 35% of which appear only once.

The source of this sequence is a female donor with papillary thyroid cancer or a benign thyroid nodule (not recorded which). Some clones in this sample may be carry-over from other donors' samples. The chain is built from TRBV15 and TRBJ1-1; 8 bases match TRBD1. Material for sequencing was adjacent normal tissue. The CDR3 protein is CATSRDQGAGSNTEAFF. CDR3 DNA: TGTGCCACCAGCAGAGATCAGGGGGCAGGGTCGAACACTGAAGCTTTCTTT.